This note documents a single T cell receptor (beta chain) sequence. Germline CDR1 is MNHNY and CDR2 is SVGAGI (reference sequence). The V and J ends lost 4 bases and 8 bases respectively, with 14 bases between them. This CDR3 is 13 amino acids long. This specimen belongs to a study of blood T cells in healthy people across ages. Primers used in a second PCR of about 6 to 11 cycles were a sample-barcoded 5' primer and a J-beta primer mix. TCRdb fed the 5' RACE reads into MiXCR, producing one record per CDR3 protein. The data contain fewer than 2 million distinct CDR3 sequences, 39% of them seen just once; the ten biggest clones take up approximately 22%.

This sequence was found in a human donor in good health. The chain is built from TRBV6-6 and TRBJ1-2; no firm D call. The sequencing sample was made of blood. The CDR3 DNA is TGTGCCAGCAGTTCGGAGCATTGGGAGGGCTACACCTTC. Its translation: CASSSEHWEGYTF.